This TCR beta chain derives from a study of cytomegalovirus exposure and HLA in healthy donors. It was with 60 Vbeta and 13 Jbeta primers that the PCR ran. The assay was immunoSEQ multiplex PCR, and TCRdb's table has in-frame clones only and misses some. The data show around 100,000 clones, under 85% seen once. Per germline, CDR1 LNHNV and CDR2 YYDKDF (reference sequence). This CDR3 has 14 amino acids. V dropped 0 bases and J dropped 3 bases, with 8 bases sitting between them. Details on this clone: The antigen is not known.

Findings and caveats of the study: In a later analysis, TCR beta V- and J-gene trimming was associated with a missense DCLRE1C variant. Researchers reported from a later analysis that most CMV-associated TCR beta chains appeared HLA-restricted. According to reports, the classifier identified cytomegalovirus status with high specificity and sensitivity. Equally common other TCR beta chains were less clonally expanded than HLA-associated ones, a later analysis found.

The gene calls are TRBV15 and TRBJ1-1; D unclear. This clonotype was obtained from a woman in her thirties or forties in good health and CMV-seronegative. Sequencing was performed on PBMCs. The CDR3 protein is CATSRDPRDTEAFF. DNA for the CDR3: TGTGCCACCAGCAGAGATCCGAGAGACACTGAAGCTTTCTTT.